Listed here are 16 T cell receptor beta chains from one sample, sequenced in a study of cytomegalovirus exposure and HLA in healthy donors. PCR primers comprised 60 Vbeta and 13 Jbeta primers. The protocol was immunoSEQ multiplex PCR, while the TCRdb copy is restricted to in-frame clones and leaves out a portion. This sample has hundreds of thousands of clones, with 78% found just once. The specimen was PBMCs. Receptor source: a boy younger than 18 in good health and CMV-seronegative.

Here the CDR3 reads CAWSVGRTGGMNTEAFF. The DNA of the CDR3 is TGTGCCTGGAGTGTAGGGCGGACAGGGGGGATGAACACTGAAGCTTTCTTT. The rearrangement links TRBV30 to TRBJ1-1; 10 bases align to TRBD1. Unmatched junction bases numbered 7, after V lost 0 bases and J lost 0 bases. Germline V CDR1 and CDR2: GTSNPN, SVGIG (reference sequence). The CDR3 runs 17 residues.

The V gene is TRBV6-5, the J gene TRBJ2-2; D perhaps matches TRBD2 (6 bases). V was clipped by 0 bases and J by 7 bases, with 15 bases between them. Germline CDR1 reads MNHEY; CDR2 reads SVGAGI. CDR3 length: 16 amino acids. In DNA, the CDR3 is TGTGCCAGCAGTTACTCTAGCGGAGAACACCTCGGGGAGCTGTTTTTT. Amino acids: CASSYSSGEHLGELFF.

The chain has TRBV4-1 and TRBJ2-3; a weak D match, TRBD1 (5 bases). Germline V gene data show CDR1 as MGHRA and CDR2 as YSYEKL. V lost 1 base and J lost 2, with 13 bases in between. This CDR3 is built from 16 residues. Here the CDR3 reads CASSQGGATITDTQYF. In nucleotides, the CDR3 is TGCGCCAGCAGCCAAGGTGGGGCTACCATCACAGATACGCAGTATTTT.

As concerns this clone: Other DNA variants within this sample encode the same CDR3. The chain links TRBV15 to TRBJ1-1; D unclear. The CDR3 loop spans 14 amino acids. Germline CDR1 and CDR2: LNHNV and YYDKDF (reference sequence). Trimming took off 0 bases at V and 11 bases at J, with 16 bases between the two ends. This CDR3 reads CATSRDAASIEAFF. The CDR3 coding sequence is TGTGCCACCAGCAGAGACGCGGCGAGCATCGAGGCTTTCTTT.

The chain carries TRBV5-1 and TRBJ2-3, with D perhaps TRBD2 (5 bases). CDR3 length: 15 residues. Germline values: CDR1 SGHRS, CDR2 YFSETQ. The V end lost 1 base, the J end lost 2 bases, and 11 bases lay between the germline ends. The CDR3 coding sequence is TGCGCCAGCAGCTTGTGGGGAGTTACCACAGATACGCAGTATTTT. Protein: CASSLWGVTTDTQYF. Filled out from reference TRBV5-1 and TRBJ2-3, the complete variable domain reads KAGVTQTPRYLIKTRGQQVTLSCSPISGHRSVSWYQQTPGQGLQFLFEYFSETQRNKGNFPGRFSGRQFSNSRSEMNVSTLELGDSALYLCASSLWGVTTDTQYFGPGTRLTVL.

The V gene is TRBV14, the J gene TRBJ2-1; D unclear. Germline CDR1 is SGHDN and CDR2 is FVKESK. The CDR3 totals 14 residues. Trimming took off 4 bases at V and 2 bases at J, with 9 bases between the two ends. The CDR3 sequence: CASSPRGTYNEQFF. CDR3 DNA: TGTGCCAGCAGCCCCCGAGGCACCTACAATGAGCAGTTCTTC.

The chain links TRBV30 to TRBJ1-1; possibly TRBD1 for D (5 bases). Trimming pared 4 bases from V and 0 bases from J, leaving 15 bases between. Germline V gene lookup returns CDR1 GTSNPN and CDR2 SVGIG (reference sequence). The CDR3 sequence is 15 residues long. The CDR3 protein is CAWNGRGGMNTEAFF. CDR3 in DNA: TGTGCCTGGAATGGGAGGGGCGGTATGAACACTGAAGCTTTCTTT.

The chain couples TRBV6-6 to TRBJ2-5, with TRBD2 identical over 7 bases. After removal of 6 bases from V and 0 bases from J, the junction contained 1 base not matched to a gene. The length of the CDR3 is 13 residues. CDR1 is MNHNY and CDR2 is SVGAGI in the germline V gene (reference sequence). The CDR3 DNA reads as TGTGCCAGCAGGGGGACTAACCAAGAGACCCAGTACTTC. Translating gives CASRGTNQETQYF.

In its sample, this clone was seen once. The V call is TRBV12-2, the J call TRBJ2-3; the D call in the table, TRBD2, was not verified against the DNA. TRBV12-2 is an annotated pseudogene. This CDR3 has 14 amino acids. The CDR3 here is CADFRPPSTDTQYF. The DNA for the CDR3 is TGTGCAGACTTTCGGCCTCCGAGCACAGATACGCAGTATTTT.

CDR3 in DNA: TGTGCCAGCAGCCCTAGCTCAGTATTCTATGGCTACACCTTC. As protein: CASSPSSVFYGYTF. The chain employs TRBV7-6 and TRBJ1-2; D call uncertain. V was trimmed by 5 bases and J by 4 bases, leaving 14 bases between them. Germline V CDR1 and CDR2: SGHVS, FNYEAQ. The CDR3 is 14 amino acids.

This sequence joins TRBV27 and TRBJ2-3, with D perhaps TRBD2 (5 bases). CDR1 is MNHEY and CDR2 is SMNVEV in the germline V gene (reference sequence). The V end was cut by 8 bases, the J end by 1 base, with 13 bases between. The CDR3 is 14 residues long. This CDR3 is CASSLVGGTDTQYF. The CDR3, as DNA: TGTGCCAGCTCCCTCGTCGGGGGCACAGATACGCAGTATTTT.

The chain recombines TRBV9 with TRBJ2-2; 7 nucleotides align to TRBD2. The V segment lost 6 bases and the J segment 0 bases; nucleotides outside the gene matches: 8. Germline-derived CDR1 and CDR2 are SGDLS and YYNGEE. The CDR3 length is 16 residues. The chain's CDR3 is CASTFRGDPNTGELFF. The CDR3 DNA sequence: TGTGCCAGCACCTTTCGGGGGGACCCGAACACCGGGGAGCTGTTTTTT.

The chain recombines TRBV5-1 with TRBJ2-3; 9 bases map to TRBD1. V shed 2 bases and J 5 bases; nucleotides not matched to a gene: 3. Germline V gene sequence: CDR1 SGHRS, CDR2 YFSETQ. This CDR3 has 14 residues. DNA for the CDR3: TGCGCCAGCAGCTTTCGACAGGGGGAAGATACGCAGTATTTT. This translates into CASSFRQGEDTQYF.

The rearrangement joins TRBV10-3 to TRBJ2-6, with D perhaps matching TRBD2 (5 bases). This CDR3 has 17 amino acids. V was pared by 4 bases and J by 0 bases, with 13 bases between. Germline-derived CDR1 and CDR2 are ENHRY and SYGVKD. This CDR3 reads CAISGTGLDSGANVLTF. Here the CDR3 DNA reads TGTGCCATCAGTGGGACTGGACTCGACTCTGGGGCCAACGTCCTGACTTTC.

The chain has TRBV5-4 and TRBJ1-4, with D unclear. Trimming shortened V by 3 bases and J by 0 bases, and 12 bases separated the two germline ends. From germline, CDR1 is SGHNT and CDR2 YYREEE (reference sequence). This CDR3 comprises 16 residues. CDR3 protein: CASSSTGVATNEKLFF. CDR3 DNA sequence: TGTGCCAGCAGCTCAACCGGGGTTGCAACTAATGAAAAACTGTTTTTT.

The J gene is TRBJ1-5, the V gene TRBV18, with 7 bases identical to TRBD1. The length of the CDR3 is 14 residues. With V trimmed by 5 bases and J by 9 bases, 10 bases remained unmatched. Per the germline V gene, CDR1 is KGHSH and CDR2 is LQKENI. CDR3 sequence reads: CASSAGTEARPQHF. DNA of the CDR3: TGTGCCAGCTCAGCCGGGACAGAGGCTCGGCCCCAGCATTTT. The complete variable domain, with remaining parts taken from reference TRBV18 and TRBJ1-5, reads NAGVMQNPRHLVRRRGQEARLRCSPMKGHSHVYWYRQLPEEGLKFMVYLQKENIIDESGMPKERFSAEFPKEGPSILRIQQVVRGDSAAYFCASSAGTEARPQHFGDGTRLSIL.